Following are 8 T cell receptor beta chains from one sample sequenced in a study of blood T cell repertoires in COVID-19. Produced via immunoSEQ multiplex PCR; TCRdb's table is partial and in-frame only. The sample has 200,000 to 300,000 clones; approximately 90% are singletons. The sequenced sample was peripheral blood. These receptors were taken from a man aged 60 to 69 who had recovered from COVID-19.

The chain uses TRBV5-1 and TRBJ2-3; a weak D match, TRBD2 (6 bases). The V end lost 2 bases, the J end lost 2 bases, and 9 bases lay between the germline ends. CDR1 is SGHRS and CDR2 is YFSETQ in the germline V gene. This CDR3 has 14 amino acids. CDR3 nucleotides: TGCGCCAGCAGCTTCGCGGGGACCACAGATACGCAGTATTTT. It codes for CASSFAGTTDTQYF.

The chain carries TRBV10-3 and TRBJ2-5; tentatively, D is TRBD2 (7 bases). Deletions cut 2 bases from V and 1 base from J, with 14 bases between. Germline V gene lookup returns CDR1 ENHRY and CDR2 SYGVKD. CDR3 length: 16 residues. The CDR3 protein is CAISEEGGATQETQYF. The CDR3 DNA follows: TGTGCCATCAGTGAGGAGGGGGGGGCGACCCAAGAGACCCAGTACTTC.

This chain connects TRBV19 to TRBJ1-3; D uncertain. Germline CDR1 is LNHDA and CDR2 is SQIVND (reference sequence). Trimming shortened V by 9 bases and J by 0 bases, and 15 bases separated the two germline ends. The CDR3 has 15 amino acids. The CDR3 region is CASTLYESSGNTIYF. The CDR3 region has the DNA TGTGCCAGCACTCTGTACGAGAGCTCTGGAAACACCATATATTTT.

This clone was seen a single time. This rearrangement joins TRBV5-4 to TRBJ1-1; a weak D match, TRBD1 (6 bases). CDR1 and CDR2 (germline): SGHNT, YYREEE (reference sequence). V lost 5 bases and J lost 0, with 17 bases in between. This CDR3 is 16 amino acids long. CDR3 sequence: CASSGPRGQLNTEAFF. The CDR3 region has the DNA TGTGCCAGCAGTGGGCCTAGAGGACAGCTGAACACTGAAGCTTTCTTT.

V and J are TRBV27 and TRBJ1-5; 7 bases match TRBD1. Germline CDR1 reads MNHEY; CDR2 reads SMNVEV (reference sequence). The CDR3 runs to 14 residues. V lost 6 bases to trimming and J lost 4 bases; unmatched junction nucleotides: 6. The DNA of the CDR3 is TGTGCCAGCAGGCTGACAGGGAGTAATCAGCCCCAGCATTTT. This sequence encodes CASRLTGSNQPQHF.

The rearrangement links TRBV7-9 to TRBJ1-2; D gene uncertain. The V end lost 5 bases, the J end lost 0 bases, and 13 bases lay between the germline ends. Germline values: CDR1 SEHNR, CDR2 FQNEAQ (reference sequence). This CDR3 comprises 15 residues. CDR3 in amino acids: CASSPTGATNYGYTF. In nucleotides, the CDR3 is TGTGCCAGCAGCCCCACGGGAGCGACTAACTATGGCTACACCTTC.

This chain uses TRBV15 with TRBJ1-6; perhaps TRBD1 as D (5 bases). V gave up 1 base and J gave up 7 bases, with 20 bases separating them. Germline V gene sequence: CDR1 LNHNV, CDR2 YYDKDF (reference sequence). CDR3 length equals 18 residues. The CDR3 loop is CATSRVRGGGARNSPLHF. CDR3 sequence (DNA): TGTGCCACCAGCAGAGTTCGGGGGGGAGGGGCTCGCAATTCACCCCTCCACTTT.

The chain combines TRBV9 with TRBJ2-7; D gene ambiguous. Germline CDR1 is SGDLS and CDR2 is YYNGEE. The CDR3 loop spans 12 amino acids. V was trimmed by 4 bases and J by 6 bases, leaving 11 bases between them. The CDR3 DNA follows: TGTGCCAGCAGCCCCCGGGTTGGCGAGCAGTACTTC. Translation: CASSPRVGEQYF.